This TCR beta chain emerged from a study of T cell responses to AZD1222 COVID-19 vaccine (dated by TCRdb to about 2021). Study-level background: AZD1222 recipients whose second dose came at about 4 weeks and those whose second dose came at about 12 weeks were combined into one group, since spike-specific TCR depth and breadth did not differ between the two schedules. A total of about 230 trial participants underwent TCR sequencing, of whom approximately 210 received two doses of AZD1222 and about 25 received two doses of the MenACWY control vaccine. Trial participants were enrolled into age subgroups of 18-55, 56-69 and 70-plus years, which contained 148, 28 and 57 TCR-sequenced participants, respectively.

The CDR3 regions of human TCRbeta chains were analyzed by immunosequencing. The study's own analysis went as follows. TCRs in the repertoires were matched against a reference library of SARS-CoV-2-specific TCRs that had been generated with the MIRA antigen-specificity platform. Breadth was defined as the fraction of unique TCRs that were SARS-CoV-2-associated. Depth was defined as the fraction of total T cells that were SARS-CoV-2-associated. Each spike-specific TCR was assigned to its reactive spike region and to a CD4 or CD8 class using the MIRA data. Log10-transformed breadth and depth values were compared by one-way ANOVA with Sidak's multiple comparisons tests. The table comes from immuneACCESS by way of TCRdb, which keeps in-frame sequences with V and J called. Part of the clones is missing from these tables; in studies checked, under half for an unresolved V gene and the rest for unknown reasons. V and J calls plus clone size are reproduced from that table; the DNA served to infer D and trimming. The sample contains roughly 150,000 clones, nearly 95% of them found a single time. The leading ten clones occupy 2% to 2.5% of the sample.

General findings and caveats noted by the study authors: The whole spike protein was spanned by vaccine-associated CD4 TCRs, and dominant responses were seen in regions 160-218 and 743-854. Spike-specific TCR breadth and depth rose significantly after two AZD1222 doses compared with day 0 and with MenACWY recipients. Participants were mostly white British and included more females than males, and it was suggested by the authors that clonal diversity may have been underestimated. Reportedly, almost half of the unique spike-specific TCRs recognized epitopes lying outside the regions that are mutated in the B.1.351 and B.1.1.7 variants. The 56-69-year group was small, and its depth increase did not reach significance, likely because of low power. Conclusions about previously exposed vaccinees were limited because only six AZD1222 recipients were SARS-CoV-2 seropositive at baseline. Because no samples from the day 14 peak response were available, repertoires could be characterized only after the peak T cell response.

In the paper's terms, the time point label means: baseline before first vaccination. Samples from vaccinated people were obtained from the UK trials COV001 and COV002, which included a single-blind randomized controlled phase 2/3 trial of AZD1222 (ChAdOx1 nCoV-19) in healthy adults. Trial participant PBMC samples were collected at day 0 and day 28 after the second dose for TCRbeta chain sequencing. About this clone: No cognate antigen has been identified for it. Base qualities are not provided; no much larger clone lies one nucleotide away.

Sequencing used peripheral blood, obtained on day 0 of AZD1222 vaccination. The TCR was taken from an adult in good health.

The CDR3 reads as follows: CASSQSRLRGQFF. The DNA sequence is TGTGCCAGCAGCCAATCCAGACTCCGTGGGCAGTTCTTC. The rearrangement combines TRBV3-1 (or the pseudogene TRBV3-2) with TRBJ2-1; the D gene is not confidently resolved. The germline V gene (reference sequence) yields LGHDT for CDR1 and YNNKEL for CDR2. V was cut back by 2 bases and J by 12 bases, leaving a gap of 14 bases between them. The CDR3 spans 13 residues, from the cysteine through the phenylalanine. Only the CDR3 region is kept as DNA, spanning 39 bases read in frame from base 1.